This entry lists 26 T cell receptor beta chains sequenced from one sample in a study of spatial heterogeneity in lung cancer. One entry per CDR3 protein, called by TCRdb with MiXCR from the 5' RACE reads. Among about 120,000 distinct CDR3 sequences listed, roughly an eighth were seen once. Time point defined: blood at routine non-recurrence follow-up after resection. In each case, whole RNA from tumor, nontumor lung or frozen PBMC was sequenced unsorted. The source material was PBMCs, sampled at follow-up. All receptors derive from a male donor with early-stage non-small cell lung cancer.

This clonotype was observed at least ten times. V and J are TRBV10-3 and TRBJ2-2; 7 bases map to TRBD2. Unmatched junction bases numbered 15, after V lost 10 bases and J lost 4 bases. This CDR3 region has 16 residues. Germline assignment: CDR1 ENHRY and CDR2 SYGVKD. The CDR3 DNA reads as TGTGCCACCCATGACCCGGGGGGAGGGAGCACCGGGGAGCTGTTTTTT. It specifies CATHDPGGGSTGELFF.

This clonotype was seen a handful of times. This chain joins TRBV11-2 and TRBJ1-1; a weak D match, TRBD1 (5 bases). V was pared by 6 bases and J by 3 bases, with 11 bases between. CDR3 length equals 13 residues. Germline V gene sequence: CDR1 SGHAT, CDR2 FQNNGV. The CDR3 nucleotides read TGTGCCAGCAGGAGGGGCGTTGACACTGAAGCTTTCTTT. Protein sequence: CASRRGVDTEAFF.

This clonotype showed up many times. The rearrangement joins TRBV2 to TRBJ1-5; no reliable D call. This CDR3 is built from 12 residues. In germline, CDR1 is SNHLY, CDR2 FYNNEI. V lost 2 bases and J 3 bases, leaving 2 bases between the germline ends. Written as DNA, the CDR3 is TGTGCCAGCAGTGAAATCAATCAGCCCCAGCATTTT. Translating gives CASSEINQPQHF.

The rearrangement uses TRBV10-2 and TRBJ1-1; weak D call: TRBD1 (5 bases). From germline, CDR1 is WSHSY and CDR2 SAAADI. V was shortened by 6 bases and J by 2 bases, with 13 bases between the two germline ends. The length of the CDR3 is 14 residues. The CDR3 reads CASRDAGTNTEAFF. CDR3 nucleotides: TGCGCCAGCAGGGATGCGGGGACCAACACTGAAGCTTTCTTT.

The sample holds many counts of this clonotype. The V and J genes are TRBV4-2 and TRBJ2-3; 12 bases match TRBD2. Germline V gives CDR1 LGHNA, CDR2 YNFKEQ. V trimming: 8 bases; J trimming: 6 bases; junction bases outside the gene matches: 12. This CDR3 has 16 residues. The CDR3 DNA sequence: TGTGCCAGCGGCCCACTAGCGGGGGGCCCGGTGGATACGCAGTATTTT. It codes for CASGPLAGGPVDTQYF.

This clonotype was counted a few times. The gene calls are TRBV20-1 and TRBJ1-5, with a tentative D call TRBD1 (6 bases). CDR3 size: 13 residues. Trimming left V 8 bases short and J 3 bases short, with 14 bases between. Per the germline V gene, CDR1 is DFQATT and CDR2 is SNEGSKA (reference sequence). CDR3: CSTLRDINQPQHF. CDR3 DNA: TGCAGTACTTTACGGGACATCAATCAGCCCCAGCATTTT.

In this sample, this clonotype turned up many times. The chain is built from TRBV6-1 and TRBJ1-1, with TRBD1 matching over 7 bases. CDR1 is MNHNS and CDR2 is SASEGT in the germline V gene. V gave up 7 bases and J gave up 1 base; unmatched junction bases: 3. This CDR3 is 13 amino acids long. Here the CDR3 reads CASIRTGNTEAFF. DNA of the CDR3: TGTGCCAGCATCCGGACAGGGAACACTGAAGCTTTCTTT.

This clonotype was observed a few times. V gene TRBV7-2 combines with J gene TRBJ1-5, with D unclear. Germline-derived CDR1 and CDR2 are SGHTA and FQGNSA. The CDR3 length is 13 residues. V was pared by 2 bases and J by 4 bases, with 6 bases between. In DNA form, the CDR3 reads TGTGCCAGCAGCTTATGGGAAAATCAGCCCCAGCATTTT. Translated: CASSLWENQPQHF.

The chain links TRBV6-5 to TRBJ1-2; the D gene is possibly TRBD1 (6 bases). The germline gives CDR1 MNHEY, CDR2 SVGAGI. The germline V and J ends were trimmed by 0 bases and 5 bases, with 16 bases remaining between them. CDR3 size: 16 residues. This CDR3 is CASSYSYRATTYGYTF. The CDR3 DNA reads TGTGCCAGCAGTTACTCATACAGGGCCACCACTTATGGCTACACCTTC.

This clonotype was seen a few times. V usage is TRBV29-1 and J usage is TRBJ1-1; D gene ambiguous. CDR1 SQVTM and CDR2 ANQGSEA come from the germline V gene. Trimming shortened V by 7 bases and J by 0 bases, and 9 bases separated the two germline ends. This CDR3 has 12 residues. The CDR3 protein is CSANTVNTEAFF. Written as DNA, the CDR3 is TGCAGCGCTAATACAGTGAACACTGAAGCTTTCTTT.

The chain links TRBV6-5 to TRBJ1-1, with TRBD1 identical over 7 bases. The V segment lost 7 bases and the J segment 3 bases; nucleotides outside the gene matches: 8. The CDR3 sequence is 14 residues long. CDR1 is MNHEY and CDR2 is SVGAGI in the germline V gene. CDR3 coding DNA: TGTGCCAGCATTAAGGGCAGGGGGTACACTGAAGCTTTCTTT. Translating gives CASIKGRGYTEAFF.

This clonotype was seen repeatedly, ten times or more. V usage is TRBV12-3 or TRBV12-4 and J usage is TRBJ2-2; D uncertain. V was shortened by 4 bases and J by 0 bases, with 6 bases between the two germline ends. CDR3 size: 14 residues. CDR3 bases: TGTGCCAGCAGTTCCGGTTCGAACACCGGGGAGCTGTTTTTT. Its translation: CASSSGSNTGELFF.

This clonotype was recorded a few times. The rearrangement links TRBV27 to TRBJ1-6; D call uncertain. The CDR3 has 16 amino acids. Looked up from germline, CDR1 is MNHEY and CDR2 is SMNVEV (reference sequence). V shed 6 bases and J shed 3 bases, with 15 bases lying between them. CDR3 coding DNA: TGTGCCAGCAGGGTGAGAGGAATCGACTATAATTCACCCCTCCACTTT. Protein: CASRVRGIDYNSPLHF.

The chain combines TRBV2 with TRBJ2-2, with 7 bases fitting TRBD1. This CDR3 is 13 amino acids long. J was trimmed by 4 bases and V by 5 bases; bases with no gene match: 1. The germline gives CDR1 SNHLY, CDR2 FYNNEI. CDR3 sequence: CASSRDSTGELFF. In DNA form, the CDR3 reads TGTGCCAGCAGTAGGGACAGCACCGGGGAGCTGTTTTTT.

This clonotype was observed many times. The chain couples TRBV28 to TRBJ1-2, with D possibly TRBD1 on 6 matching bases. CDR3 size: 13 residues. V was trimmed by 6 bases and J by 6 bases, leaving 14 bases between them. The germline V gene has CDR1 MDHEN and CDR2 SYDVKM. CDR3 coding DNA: TGTGCCAGCAGCCCAGGGGACATGAATGGCTACACCTTC. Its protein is CASSPGDMNGYTF.

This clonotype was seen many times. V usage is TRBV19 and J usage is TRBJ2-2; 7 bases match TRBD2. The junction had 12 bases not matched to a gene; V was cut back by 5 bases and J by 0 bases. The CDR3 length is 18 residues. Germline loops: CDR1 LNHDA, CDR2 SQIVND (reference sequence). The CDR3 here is CASSSVTRGTTNTGELFF. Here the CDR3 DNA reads TGTGCCAGTAGTTCGGTGACCCGGGGGACTACGAACACCGGGGAGCTGTTTTTT.

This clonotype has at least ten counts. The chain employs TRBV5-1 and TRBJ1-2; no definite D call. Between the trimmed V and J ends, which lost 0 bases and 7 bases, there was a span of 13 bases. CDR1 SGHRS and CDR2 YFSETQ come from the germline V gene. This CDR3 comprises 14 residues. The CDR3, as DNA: TGCGCCAGCAGCTTGGTAAGCACGAGAGCTGGCTACACCTTC. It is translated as CASSLVSTRAGYTF.

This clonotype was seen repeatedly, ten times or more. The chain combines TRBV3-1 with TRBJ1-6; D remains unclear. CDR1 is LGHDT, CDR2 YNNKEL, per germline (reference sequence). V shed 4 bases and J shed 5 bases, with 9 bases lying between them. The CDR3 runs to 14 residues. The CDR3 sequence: CASSLRENNSPLHF. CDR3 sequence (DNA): TGTGCCAGCAGCCTCCGGGAGAATAATTCACCCCTCCACTTT. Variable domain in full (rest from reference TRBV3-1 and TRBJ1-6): DTAVSQTPKYLVTQMGNDKSIKCEQNLGHDTMYWYKQDSKKFLKIMFSYNNKELIINETVPNRFSPKSPDKAHLNLHINSLELGDSAVYFCASSLRENNSPLHFGNGTRLTVT.

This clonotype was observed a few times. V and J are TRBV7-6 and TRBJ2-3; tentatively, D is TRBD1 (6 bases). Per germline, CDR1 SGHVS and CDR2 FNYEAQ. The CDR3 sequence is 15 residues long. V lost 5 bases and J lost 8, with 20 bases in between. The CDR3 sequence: CASSLQGQGRGTQYF. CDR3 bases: TGTGCCAGCAGCCTACAGGGTCAGGGAAGAGGTACGCAGTATTTT.

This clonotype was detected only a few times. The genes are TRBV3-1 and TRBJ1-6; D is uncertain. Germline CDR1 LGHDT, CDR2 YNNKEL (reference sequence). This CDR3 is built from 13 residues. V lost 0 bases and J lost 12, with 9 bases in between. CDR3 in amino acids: CASSQDPGLPLHF. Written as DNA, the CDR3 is TGTGCCAGCAGCCAAGATCCAGGATTACCCCTCCACTTT.

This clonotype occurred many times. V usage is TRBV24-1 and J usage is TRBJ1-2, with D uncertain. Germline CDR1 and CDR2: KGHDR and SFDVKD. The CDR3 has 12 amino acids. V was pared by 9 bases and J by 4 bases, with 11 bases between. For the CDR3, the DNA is TGTGCCACCGAGGACCGGCTCTATGGCTACACCTTC. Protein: CATEDRLYGYTF.

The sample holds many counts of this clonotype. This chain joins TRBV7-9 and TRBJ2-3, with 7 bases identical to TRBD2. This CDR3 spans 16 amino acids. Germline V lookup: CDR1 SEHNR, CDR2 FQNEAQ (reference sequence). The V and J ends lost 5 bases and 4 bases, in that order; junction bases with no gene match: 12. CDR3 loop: CASSTRAGSAADTQYF. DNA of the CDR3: TGTGCCAGCAGCACCCGAGCGGGGTCTGCGGCAGATACGCAGTATTTT. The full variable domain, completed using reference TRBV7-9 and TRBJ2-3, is DTGVSQNPRHKITKRGQNVTFRCDPISEHNRLYWYRQTLGQGPEFLTYFQNEAQLEKSRLLSDRFSAERPKGSFSTLEIQRTEQGDSAMYLCASSTRAGSAADTQYFGPGTRLTVL.

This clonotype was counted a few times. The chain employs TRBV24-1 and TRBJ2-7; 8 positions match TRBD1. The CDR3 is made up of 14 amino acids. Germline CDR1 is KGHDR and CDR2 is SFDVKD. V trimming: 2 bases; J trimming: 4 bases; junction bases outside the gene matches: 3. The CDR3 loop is CATSDSGQVYEQYF. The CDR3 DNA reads TGTGCCACCAGTGATTCGGGACAGGTATACGAGCAGTACTTC.

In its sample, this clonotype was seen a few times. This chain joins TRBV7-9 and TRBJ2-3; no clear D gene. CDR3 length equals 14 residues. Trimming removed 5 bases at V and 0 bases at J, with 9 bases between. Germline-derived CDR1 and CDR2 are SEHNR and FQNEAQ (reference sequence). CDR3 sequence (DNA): TGTGCCAGCAGCAAAACAAGTAGCACAGATACGCAGTATTTT. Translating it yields CASSKTSSTDTQYF.

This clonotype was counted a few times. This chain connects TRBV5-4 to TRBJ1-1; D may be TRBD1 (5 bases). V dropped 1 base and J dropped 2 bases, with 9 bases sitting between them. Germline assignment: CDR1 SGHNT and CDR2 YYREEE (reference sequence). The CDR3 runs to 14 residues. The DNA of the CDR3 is TGTGCCAGCAGCTTGACCAGGGTAAACACTGAAGCTTTCTTT. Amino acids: CASSLTRVNTEAFF.

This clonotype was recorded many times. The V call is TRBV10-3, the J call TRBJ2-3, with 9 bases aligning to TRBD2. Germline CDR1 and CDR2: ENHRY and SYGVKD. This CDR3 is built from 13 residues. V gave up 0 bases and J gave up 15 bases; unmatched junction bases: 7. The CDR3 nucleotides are TGTGCCATCAGTGAGTCGACTAGCGGTCCCCCCTATTTT. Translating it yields CAISESTSGPPYF.